The TCR beta chain described here comes from a study of blood T cell repertoires in COVID-19. Using immunoSEQ multiplex PCR, the repertoire was profiled, and TCRdb retains in-frame clones only, with some absent. The top ten clones hold 7.2% of a sample with under 75,000 clones, approximately 80% of them seen once. The CDR3 consists of 15 residues. CDR1 is SNHLY and CDR2 is FYNNEI in the germline V gene. Losses at the gene ends were 7 bases for V and 3 bases for J; bases not matched to a gene: 8. Source material: peripheral blood. The clonotype was recovered from a man aged 55-75 years with acute or convalescent COVID-19. The chain recombines TRBV2 with TRBJ2-7; 11 bases map to TRBD1. The CDR3 DNA follows: TGTGCCAGCAAGTGGGGGACAGGGGGTAGCTACGAGCAGTACTTC. Protein product: CASKWGTGGSYEQYF.